Below, one TCR beta chain is given with its context. Deletions cut 1 base from V and 7 bases from J, with 14 bases between. This CDR3 is 14 amino acids long. Germline assignment: CDR1 SGDLS and CDR2 YYNGEE. Method: immunoSEQ multiplex PCR; TCRdb's copy keeps in-frame clones and lacks some. The data hold 200,000 or so clones, with roughly 80% observed a single time. This entry is derived from a study of blood T cell repertoires in COVID-19. Sequenced sample: PBMCs or T cells enriched from blood (not recorded which). The source of this sequence is a woman aged 50 to 65 who had been exposed to COVID-19. The chain links TRBV9 to TRBJ1-2; D is possibly TRBD1 (5 bases). In DNA, the CDR3 is TGTGCCAGCAGCGTACCCGGGGGTGCCCGTGGCTACACCTTC. It codes for CASSVPGGARGYTF.